This T cell receptor (beta chain) was recorded in a study of shared clonotypes between healthy human individuals. Regarding the study as a whole: Naive CD4 clonotypes overlapped across a few donors at about 5.2%. Incomplete sequencing of sorted subsets was indicated by rarefaction despite large depth.

In the case of this clone: Its antigen is not known.

Deletions cut 6 bases from V and 4 bases from J, with 13 bases between. This CDR3 comprises 13 residues. Germline CDR1 reads SGDLS; CDR2 reads YYNGEE. TCRdb's table, derived via immunoSEQ multiplex PCR, lists solely in-frame clones and lacks some. The table has approximately 980,000 clones, 76% seen once; the top ten hold about 1.5%. This chain connects TRBV9 to TRBJ1-2, with D unclear. This receptor was identified in a man in his late teens or twenties in good health. The sample comprised memory CD4+ T cells sorted from blood. The subset: CD45RA-negative fraction. The CDR3 nucleotides are TGTGCCAGCACTCCGGAGGGCGGCTATGGCTACACCTTC. Its translation is CASTPEGGYGYTF.